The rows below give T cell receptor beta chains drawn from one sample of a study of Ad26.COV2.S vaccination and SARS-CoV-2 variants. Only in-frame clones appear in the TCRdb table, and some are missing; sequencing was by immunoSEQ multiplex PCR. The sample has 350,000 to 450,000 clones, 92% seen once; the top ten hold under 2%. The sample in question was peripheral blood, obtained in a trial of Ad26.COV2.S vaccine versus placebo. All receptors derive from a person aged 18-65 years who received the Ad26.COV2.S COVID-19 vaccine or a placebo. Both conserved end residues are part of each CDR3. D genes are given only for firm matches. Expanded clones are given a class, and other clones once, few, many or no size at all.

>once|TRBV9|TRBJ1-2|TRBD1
CASSIHPDRAGGYTF
TGTGCCAGCAGCATCCACCCCGACAGGGCGGGTGGCTACACCTTC
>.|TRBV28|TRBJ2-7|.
CASKGRGRLDEQYF
TGTGCCAGCAAGGGGCGGGGCCGACTTGACGAGCAGTACTTC
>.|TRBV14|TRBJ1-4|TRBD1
CASSQPTGAGEKLFF
TGTGCCAGCAGCCAGCCGACAGGGGCAGGTGAAAAACTGTTTTTT
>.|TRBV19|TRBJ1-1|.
CASSQGSLSTEAFF
TGTGCCAGTAGTCAGGGTAGTTTAAGCACTGAAGCTTTCTTT
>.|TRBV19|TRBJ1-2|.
CASSPRANYGYTF
TGTGCCAGTAGCCCTCGGGCTAACTATGGCTACACCTTC
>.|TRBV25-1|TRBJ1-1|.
CASRPGSKEWWTEAFF
TGTGCCAGCAGGCCGGGGAGCAAAGAATGGTGGACTGAAGCTTTCTTT
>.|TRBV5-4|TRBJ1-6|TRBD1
CASSLEDRDGPLHF
TGTGCCAGCAGCTTGGAGGACAGGGATGGACCCCTCCACTTT
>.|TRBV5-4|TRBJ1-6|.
CASSLAGAANSPLHF
TGTGCCAGCAGCTTGGCCGGGGCTGCCAATTCACCCCTCCACTTT
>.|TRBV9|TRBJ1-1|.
CASSPYHAKSNTEAFF
TGTGCCAGCAGCCCATACCACGCGAAATCGAACACTGAAGCTTTCTTT
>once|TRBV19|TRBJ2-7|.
CASSIDRGISYEQYF
TGTGCCAGTAGTATAGATCGGGGGATTTCCTACGAGCAGTACTTC
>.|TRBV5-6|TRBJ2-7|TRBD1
CASSVGQGWYEQYF
TGTGCCAGCAGCGTGGGACAGGGATGGTACGAGCAGTACTTC
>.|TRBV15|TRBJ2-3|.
CATSRDLGVDTQYF
TGTGCCACCAGCAGAGATCTTGGAGTAGATACGCAGTATTTT
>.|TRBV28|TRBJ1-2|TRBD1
CASSPRESGGAYGYTF
TGTGCCAGCAGCCCCCGGGAGTCAGGGGGCGCTTATGGCTACACCTTC
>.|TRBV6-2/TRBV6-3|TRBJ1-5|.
CASSYGGAYSNQPQHF
TGTGCCAGCAGTTACGGGGGAGCATATAGCAATCAGCCCCAGCATTTT
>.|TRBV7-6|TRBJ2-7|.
CASSLAGHGIYEQYF
TGTGCCAGCAGCTTAGCGGGACATGGGATTTATGAGCAGTACTTC
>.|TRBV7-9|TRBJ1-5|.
CASSLWVGGANQPQHF
TGTGCCAGCAGCTTATGGGTTGGGGGGGCGAATCAGCCCCAGCATTTT
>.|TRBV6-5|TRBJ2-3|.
CASTSTDTQYF
TGTGCCAGCACCTCTACAGATACGCAGTATTTT
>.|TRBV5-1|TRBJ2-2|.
CASSLGDSFTGELFF
TGCGCCAGCAGCTTAGGGGACTCTTTCACCGGGGAGCTGTTTTTT
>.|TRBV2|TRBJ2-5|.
CASIQGSQETQYF
TGTGCCAGCATTCAGGGTTCCCAAGAGACCCAGTACTTC
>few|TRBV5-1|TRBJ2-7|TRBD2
CASSEGLAGGYEQYF
TGCGCCAGCAGCGAAGGGCTAGCGGGGGGCTACGAGCAGTACTTC
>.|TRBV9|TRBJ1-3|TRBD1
CASSPRTGEGNTIYF
TGTGCCAGCAGCCCCCGGACAGGGGAAGGAAACACCATATATTTT
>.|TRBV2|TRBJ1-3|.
CASRDNGNTIYF
TGTGCCAGCAGGGACAACGGAAACACCATATATTTT
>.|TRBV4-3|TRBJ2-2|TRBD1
CASSPGQWIANTGELFF
TGCGCCAGCAGCCCGGGACAGTGGATCGCGAACACCGGGGAGCTGTTTTTT
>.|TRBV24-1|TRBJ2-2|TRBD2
CATSDWTSGGTGELFF
TGTGCCACCAGTGATTGGACTAGCGGGGGGACCGGGGAGCTGTTTTTT